This TCR beta chain emerged from a study of shared clonotypes between healthy human individuals. Measured with immunoSEQ multiplex PCR; TCRdb has only the in-frame clones, and not every one. The sample holds 2,500,000 or so clones, 85% to 95% seen once. The CDR3 runs to 16 residues. The V gene lost 1 base and the J gene lost 3 bases, with 12 bases spanning the gap. Germline loops: CDR1 KGHSH, CDR2 LQKENI. CD4+ cells were split into CD45RA+ naive and CD45RA-negative memory subsets. This chain links TRBV18 with TRBJ2-2; TRBD2 might be the D (5 bases). The sample consisted of naive CD4+ T cells from PBMCs. As for subset: CD45RA+ positively selected. This sequence originates from a man aged 18-30 years in good health. Some clones in this sample may be carry-over from other donors' samples. Here the CDR3 reads CASSPRWGADTGELFF. CDR3 nucleotides: TGTGCCAGCTCACCACGATGGGGAGCGGACACCGGGGAGCTGTTTTTT.